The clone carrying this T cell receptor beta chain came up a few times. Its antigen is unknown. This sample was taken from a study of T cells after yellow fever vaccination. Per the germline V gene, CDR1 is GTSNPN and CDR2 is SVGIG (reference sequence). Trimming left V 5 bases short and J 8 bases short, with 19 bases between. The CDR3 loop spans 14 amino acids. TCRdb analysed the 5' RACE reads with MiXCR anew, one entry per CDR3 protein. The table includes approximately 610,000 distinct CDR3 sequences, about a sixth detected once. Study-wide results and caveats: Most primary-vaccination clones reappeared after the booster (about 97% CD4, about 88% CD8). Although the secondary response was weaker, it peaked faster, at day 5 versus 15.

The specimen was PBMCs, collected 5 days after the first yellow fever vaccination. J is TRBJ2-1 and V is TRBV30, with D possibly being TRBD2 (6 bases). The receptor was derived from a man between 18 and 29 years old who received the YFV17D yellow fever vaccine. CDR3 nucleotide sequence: TGTGCCTGGGCGGGACTCCGAATGTCCCATGAGCAGTTCTTC. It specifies CAWAGLRMSHEQFF.